These 4 T cell receptor beta chains were sequenced from one sample in a study of blood T cell repertoires in COVID-19. Clones were sequenced by immunoSEQ multiplex PCR, and TCRdb holds only the in-frame ones, with some missing. This sample carries under 150,000 clones, roughly four fifths of them seen once, and the ten largest clones take under 10%. Material: peripheral blood. The origin of the receptors is a woman older than 75 in a cohort sampled during active or convalescent COVID-19.

The chain joins TRBV11-1 to TRBJ2-3; maybe TRBD2 (5 bases). The V gene lost 6 bases and the J gene lost 1 base, with 8 bases spanning the gap. Germline CDR1 and CDR2: SGHAT and FQDESV (reference sequence). This CDR3 contains 13 residues. CDR3 in DNA: TGTGCCAGCAGGCTAGCAGGCACAGATACGCAGTATTTT. Its translation: CASRLAGTDTQYF.

The chain couples TRBV3-1 (or the pseudogene TRBV3-2) to TRBJ2-6; D might be TRBD1 (6 bases). The CDR3 contains 16 residues. Germline V gene data show CDR1 as LGHDT and CDR2 as YNNKEL (reference sequence). V lost 6 bases to trimming and J lost 0 bases, with 12 bases between them. The CDR3 coding sequence is TGTGCCAGCAGTCCAGGGGTTAGCTCTGGGGCCAACGTCCTGACTTTC. Translated, it gives CASSPGVSSGANVLTF.

The V gene is TRBV2, the J gene TRBJ1-1; 7 bases align to TRBD1. Unmatched junction bases numbered 8, after V lost 6 bases and J lost 7 bases. In germline, CDR1 is SNHLY, CDR2 FYNNEI. The CDR3 length is 13 residues. The CDR3: CASRETGLDEAFF. The CDR3 DNA reads as TGTGCCAGCAGAGAGACAGGGCTGGATGAAGCTTTCTTT.

The V call is TRBV14, the J call TRBJ2-5; 7 bases fit TRBD2. J gave up 5 bases and V 3 bases, and 3 bases lay outside the gene matches. Germline CDR1 reads SGHDN; CDR2 reads FVKESK. The CDR3 contains 13 residues. CDR3 in amino acids: CASSHGRWETQYF. DNA of the CDR3: TGTGCCAGCAGCCACGGGAGGTGGGAGACCCAGTACTTC.